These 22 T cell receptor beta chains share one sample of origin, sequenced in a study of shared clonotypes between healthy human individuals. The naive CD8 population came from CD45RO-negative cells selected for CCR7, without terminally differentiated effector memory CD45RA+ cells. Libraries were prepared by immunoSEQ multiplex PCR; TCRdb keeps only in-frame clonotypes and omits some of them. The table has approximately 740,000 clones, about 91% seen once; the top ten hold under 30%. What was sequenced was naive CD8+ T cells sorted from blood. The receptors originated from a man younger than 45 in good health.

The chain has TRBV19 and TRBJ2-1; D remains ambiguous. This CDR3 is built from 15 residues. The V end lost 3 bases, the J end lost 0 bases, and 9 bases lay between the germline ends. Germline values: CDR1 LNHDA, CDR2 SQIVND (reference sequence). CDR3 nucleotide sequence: TGTGCCAGTAGTATTGCGGTTGACTCCTACAATGAGCAGTTCTTC. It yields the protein CASSIAVDSYNEQFF.

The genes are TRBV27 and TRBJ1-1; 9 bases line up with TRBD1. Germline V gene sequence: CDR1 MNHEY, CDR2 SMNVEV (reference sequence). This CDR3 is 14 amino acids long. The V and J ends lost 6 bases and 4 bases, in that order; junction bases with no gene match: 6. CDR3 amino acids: CASRTGGSFTEAFF. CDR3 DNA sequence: TGTGCCAGCAGGACAGGGGGGAGTTTCACTGAAGCTTTCTTT.

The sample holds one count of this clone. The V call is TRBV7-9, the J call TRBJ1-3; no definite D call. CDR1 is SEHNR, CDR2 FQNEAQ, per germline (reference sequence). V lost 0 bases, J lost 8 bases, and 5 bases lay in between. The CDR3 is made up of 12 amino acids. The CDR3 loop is CASSLAGDTIYF. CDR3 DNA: TGTGCCAGCAGCTTAGCCGGGGACACCATATATTTT.

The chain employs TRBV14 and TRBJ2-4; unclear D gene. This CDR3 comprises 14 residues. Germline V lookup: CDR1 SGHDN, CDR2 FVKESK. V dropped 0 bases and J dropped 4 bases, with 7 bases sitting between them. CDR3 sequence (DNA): TGTGCCAGCAGCCAAGAGTTGCGGAAAAACATTCAGTACTTC. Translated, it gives CASSQELRKNIQYF.

The CDR3 sequence is CASSSDRGRGFHEQYF. CDR3 nucleotide sequence: TGCGCCAGCAGCTCTGACAGGGGAAGAGGGTTCCACGAGCAGTACTTC. The V and J genes are TRBV10-1 and TRBJ2-7; 8 nucleotides match TRBD1. This CDR3 has 16 amino acids. CDR1 WNHNN and CDR2 SYGVQD come from the germline V gene (reference sequence). The junction had 15 bases not matched to a gene; V was cut back by 6 bases and J by 5 bases.

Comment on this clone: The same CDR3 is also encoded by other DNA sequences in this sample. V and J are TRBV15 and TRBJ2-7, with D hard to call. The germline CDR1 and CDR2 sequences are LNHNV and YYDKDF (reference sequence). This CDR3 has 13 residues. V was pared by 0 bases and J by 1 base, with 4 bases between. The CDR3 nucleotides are TGTGCCACCAGCAGAGATAGATCCTACGAGCAGTACTTC. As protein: CATSRDRSYEQYF.

This CDR3 reads CASSLYLNTGELFF. In DNA form, the CDR3 reads TGTGCCAGCAGCTTGTACCTGAACACCGGGGAGCTGTTTTTT. This chain uses TRBV5-5 with TRBJ2-2; unclear D gene. V shed 1 base and J shed 1 base, with 5 bases lying between them. From germline, CDR1 is SGHKS and CDR2 YYEKEE (reference sequence). The CDR3 consists of 14 residues.

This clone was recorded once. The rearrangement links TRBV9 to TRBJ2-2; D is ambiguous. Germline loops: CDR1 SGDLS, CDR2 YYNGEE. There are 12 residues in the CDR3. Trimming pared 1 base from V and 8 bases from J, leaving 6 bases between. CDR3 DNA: TGTGCCAGCAGCGTACGTTCAGGGGAGCTGTTTTTT. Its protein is CASSVRSGELFF.

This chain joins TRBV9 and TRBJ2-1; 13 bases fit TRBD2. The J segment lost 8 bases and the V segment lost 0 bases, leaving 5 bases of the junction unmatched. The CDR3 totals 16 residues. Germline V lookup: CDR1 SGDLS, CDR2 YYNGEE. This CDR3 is CASSVATSGRADEQFF. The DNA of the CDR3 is TGTGCCAGCAGCGTAGCTACTAGCGGGAGGGCAGATGAGCAGTTCTTC.

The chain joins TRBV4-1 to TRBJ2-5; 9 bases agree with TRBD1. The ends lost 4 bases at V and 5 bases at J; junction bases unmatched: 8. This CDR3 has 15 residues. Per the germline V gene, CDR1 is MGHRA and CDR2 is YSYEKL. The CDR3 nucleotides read TGCGCCAGCAGCCTTCTGACAGGGGGTGAGGAGACCCAGTACTTC. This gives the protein CASSLLTGGEETQYF.

This chain's CDR3 is CASSALASLYEQYF. CDR3 nucleotides: TGTGCCAGCAGTGCACTAGCGTCCCTCTACGAGCAGTACTTC. The chain carries TRBV27 and TRBJ2-7; the match to TRBD2 covers 7 bases. The ends lost 5 bases at V and 3 bases at J; junction bases unmatched: 7. This CDR3 has 14 residues. Germline CDR1 reads MNHEY; CDR2 reads SMNVEV (reference sequence).

The CDR3 region is CASSPGVVTYEQYF. DNA for the CDR3: TGTGCCAGCAGCCCCGGAGTAGTCACGTACGAGCAGTACTTC. J is TRBJ2-7 and V is TRBV9; D not certain. The length of the CDR3 is 14 residues. The germline V gene encodes CDR1 SGDLS and CDR2 YYNGEE. Trimming took off 4 bases at V and 4 bases at J, with 15 bases between the two ends.

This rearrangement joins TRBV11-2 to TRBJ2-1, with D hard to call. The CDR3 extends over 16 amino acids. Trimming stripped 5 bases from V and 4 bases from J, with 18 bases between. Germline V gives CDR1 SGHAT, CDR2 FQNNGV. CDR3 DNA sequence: TGTGCCAGCAGCCGTCCGCCAGGCGCCCTTTACAATGAGCAGTTCTTC. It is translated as CASSRPPGALYNEQFF.

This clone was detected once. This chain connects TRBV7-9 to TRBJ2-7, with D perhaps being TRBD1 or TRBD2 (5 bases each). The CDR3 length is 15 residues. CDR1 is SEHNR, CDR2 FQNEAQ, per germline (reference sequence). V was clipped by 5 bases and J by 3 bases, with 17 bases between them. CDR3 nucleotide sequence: TGTGCCAGCAGCCCCCCCAGACAGACTAACTACGAGCAGTACTTC. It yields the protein CASSPPRQTNYEQYF. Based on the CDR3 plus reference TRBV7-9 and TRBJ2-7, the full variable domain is DTGVSQNPRHKITKRGQNVTFRCDPISEHNRLYWYRQTLGQGPEFLTYFQNEAQLEKSRLLSDRFSAERPKGSFSTLEIQRTEQGDSAMYLCASSPPRQTNYEQYFGPGTRLTVT.

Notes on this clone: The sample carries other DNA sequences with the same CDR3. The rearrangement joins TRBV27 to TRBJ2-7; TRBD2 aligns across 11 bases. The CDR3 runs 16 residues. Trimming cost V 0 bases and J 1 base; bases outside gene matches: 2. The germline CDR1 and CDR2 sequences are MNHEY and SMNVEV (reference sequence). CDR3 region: CASSLSTSGSSYEQYF. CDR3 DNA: TGTGCCAGCAGTTTATCAACTAGCGGGAGTTCCTACGAGCAGTACTTC.

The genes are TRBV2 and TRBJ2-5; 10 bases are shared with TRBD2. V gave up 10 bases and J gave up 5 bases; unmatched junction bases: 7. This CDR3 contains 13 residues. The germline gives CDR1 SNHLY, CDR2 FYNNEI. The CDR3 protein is CATPSGRGETQYF. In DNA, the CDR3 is TGTGCCACCCCTAGCGGGAGAGGGGAGACCCAGTACTTC.

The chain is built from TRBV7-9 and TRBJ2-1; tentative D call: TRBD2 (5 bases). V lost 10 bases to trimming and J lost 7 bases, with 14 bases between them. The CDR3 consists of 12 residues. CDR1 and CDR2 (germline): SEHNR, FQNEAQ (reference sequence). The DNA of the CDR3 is TGTGCCACTCTTCCCCCGGGGAATGAGCAGTTCTTC. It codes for CATLPPGNEQFF.

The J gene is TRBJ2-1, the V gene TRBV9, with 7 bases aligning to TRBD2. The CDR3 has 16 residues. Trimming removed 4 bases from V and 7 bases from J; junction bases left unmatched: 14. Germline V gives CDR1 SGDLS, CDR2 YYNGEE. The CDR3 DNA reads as TGTGCCAGCAGCCCTAGAAGCGGACTAGTTTCAAATGAGCAGTTCTTC. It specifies CASSPRSGLVSNEQFF. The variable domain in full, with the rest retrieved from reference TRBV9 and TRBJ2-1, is DSGVTQTPKHLITATGQRVTLRCSPRSGDLSVYWYQQSLDQGLQFLIQYYNGEERAKGNILERFSAQQFPDLHSELNLSSLELGDSALYFCASSPRSGLVSNEQFFGPGTRLTVL.

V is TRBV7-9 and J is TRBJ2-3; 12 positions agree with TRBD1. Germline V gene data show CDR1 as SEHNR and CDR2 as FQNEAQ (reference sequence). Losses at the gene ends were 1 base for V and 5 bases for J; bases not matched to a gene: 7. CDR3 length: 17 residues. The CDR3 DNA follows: TGTGCCAGCAGCTTAGGCCGGGGGGACAGGGGGCAAGATACGCAGTATTTT. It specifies CASSLGRGDRGQDTQYF.

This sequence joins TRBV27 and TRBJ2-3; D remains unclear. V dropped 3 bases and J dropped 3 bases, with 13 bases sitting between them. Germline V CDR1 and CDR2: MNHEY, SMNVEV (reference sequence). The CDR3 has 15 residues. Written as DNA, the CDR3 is TGTGCCAGCAGTTTGGGTACTTTGGCGACAGATACGCAGTATTTT. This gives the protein CASSLGTLATDTQYF.

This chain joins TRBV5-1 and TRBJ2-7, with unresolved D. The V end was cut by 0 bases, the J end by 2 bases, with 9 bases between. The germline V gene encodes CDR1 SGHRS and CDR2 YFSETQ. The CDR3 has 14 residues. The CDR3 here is CASSLEGRTYEQYF. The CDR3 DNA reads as TGCGCCAGCAGCTTGGAGGGCAGAACCTACGAGCAGTACTTC.

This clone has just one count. CDR3 sequence reads: CASSLLGGRGNTGELFF. CDR3 DNA: TGTGCCAGCAGTTTATTGGGCGGTAGGGGGAACACCGGGGAGCTGTTTTTT. V is TRBV27 and J is TRBJ2-2, with D possibly being TRBD1 (5 bases). The V gene's germline CDR1 is MNHEY and CDR2 SMNVEV (reference sequence). The CDR3 is made up of 17 amino acids. With 1 base removed from V and 1 base from J, the gap between germline ends came to 13 bases.